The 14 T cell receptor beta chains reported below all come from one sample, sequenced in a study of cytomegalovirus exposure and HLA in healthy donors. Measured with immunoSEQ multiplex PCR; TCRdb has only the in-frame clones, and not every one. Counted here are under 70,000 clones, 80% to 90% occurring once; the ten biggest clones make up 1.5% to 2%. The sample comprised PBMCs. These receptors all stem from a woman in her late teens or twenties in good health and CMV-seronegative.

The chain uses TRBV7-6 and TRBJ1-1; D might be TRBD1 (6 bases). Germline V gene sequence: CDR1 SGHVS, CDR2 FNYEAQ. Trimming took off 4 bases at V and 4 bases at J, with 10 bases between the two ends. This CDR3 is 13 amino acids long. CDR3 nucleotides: TGTGCCAGCAGCTCAACAGGGACCACTGAAGCTTTCTTT. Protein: CASSSTGTTEAFF.

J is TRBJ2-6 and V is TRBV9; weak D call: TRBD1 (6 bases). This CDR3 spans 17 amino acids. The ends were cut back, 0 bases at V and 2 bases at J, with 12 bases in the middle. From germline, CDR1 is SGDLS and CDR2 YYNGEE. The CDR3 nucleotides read TGTGCCAGCAGCGTAGCGCAGGGGTTCCCTGGGGCCAACGTCCTGACTTTC. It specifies CASSVAQGFPGANVLTF.

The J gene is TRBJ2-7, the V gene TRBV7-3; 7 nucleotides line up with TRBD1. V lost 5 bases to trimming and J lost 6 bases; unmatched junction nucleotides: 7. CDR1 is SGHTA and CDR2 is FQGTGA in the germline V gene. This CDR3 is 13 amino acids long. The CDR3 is CASSPTGLSEQYF. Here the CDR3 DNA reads TGTGCCAGCAGCCCGACAGGGTTGAGCGAGCAGTACTTC. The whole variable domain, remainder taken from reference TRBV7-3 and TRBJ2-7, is GAGVSQTPSNKVTEKGKYVELRCDPISGHTALYWYRQSLGQGPEFLIYFQGTGAADDSGLPNDRFFAVRPEGSVSTLKIQRTERGDSAVYLCASSPTGLSEQYFGPGTRLTVT.

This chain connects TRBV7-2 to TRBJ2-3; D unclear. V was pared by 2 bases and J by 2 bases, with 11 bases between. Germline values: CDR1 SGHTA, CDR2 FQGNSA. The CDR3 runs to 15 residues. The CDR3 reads CASSLLSTDTDTQYF. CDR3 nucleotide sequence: TGTGCCAGCAGCTTATTGTCTACAGACACAGATACGCAGTATTTT.

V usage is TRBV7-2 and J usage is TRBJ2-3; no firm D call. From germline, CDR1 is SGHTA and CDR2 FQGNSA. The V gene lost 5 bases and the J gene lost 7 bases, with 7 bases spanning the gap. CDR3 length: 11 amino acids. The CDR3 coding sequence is TGTGCCAGCAGCGCCAGATATACGCAGTATTTT. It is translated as CASSARYTQYF.

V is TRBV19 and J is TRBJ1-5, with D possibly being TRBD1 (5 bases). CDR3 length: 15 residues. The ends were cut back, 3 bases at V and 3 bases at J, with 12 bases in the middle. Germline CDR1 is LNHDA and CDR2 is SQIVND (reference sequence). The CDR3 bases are TGTGCCAGTAGTATTAAAGGGGTGGACAATCAGCCCCAGCATTTT. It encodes CASSIKGVDNQPQHF.

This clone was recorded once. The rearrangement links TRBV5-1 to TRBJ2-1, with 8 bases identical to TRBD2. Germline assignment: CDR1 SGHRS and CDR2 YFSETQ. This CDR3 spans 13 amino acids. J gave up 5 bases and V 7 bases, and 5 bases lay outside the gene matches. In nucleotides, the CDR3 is TGCGCCAGCCGGGAGGGGGGGGACAATGAGCAGTTCTTC. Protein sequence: CASREGGDNEQFF.

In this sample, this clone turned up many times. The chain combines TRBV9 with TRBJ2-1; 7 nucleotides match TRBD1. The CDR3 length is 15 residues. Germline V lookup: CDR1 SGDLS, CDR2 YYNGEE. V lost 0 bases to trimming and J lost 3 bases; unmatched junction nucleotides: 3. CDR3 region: CASSVDGTVYNEQFF. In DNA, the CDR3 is TGTGCCAGCAGCGTAGACGGGACAGTCTACAATGAGCAGTTCTTC.

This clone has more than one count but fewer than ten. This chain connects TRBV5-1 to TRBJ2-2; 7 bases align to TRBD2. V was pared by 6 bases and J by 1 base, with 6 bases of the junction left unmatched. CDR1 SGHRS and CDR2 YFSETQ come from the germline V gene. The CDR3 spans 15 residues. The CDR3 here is CASTWEGMNTGELFF. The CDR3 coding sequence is TGCGCCAGCACTTGGGAGGGAATGAACACCGGGGAGCTGTTTTTT.

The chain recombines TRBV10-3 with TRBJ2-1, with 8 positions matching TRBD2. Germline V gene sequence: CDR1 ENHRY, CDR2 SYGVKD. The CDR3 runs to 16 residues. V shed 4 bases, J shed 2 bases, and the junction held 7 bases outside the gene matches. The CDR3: CAISGGAGAAYNEQFF. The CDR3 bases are TGTGCCATCAGTGGGGGAGCGGGAGCCGCCTACAATGAGCAGTTCTTC.

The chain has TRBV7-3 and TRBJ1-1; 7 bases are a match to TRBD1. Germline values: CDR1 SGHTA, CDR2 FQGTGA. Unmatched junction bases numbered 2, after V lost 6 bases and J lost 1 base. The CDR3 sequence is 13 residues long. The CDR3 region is CASRGQPNTEAFF. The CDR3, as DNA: TGTGCCAGCAGGGGACAGCCGAACACTGAAGCTTTCTTT.

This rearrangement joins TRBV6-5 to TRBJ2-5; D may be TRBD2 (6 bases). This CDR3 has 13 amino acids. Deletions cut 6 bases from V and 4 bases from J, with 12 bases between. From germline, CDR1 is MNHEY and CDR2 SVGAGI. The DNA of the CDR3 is TGTGCCAGCAGCTTTCAAGCGGGAGAGACCCAGTACTTC. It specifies CASSFQAGETQYF.

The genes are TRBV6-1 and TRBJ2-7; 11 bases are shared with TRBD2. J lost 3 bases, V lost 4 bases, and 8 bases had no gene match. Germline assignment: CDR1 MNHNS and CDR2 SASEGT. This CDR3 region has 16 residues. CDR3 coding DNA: TGTGCCAGCAGTGGACACCGACTAGCGGGATACTACGAGCAGTACTTC. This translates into CASSGHRLAGYYEQYF.

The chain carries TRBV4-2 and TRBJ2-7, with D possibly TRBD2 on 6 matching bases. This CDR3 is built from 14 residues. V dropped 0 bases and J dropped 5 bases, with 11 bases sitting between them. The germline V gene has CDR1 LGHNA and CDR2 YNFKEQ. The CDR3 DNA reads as TGTGCCAGCAGCCAAGATCGGGAGTTCCACGAGCAGTACTTC. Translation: CASSQDREFHEQYF.